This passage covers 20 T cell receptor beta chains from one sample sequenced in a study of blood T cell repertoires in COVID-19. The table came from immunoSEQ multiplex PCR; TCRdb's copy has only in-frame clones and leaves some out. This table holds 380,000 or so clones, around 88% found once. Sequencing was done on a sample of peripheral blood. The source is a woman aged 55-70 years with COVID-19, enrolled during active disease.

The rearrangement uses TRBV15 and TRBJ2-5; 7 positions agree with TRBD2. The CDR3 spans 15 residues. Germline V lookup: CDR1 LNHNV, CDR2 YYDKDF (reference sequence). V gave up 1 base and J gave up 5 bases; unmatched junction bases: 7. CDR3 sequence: CATSRGRGESETQYF. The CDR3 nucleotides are TGTGCCACCAGCAGAGGACGGGGGGAATCCGAGACCCAGTACTTC.

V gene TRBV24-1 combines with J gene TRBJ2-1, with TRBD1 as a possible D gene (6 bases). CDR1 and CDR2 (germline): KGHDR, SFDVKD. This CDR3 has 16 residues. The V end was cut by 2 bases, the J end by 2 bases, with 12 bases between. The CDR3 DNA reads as TGTGCCACCAGTGATTCTCGCAGGGGCCCCTACAATGAGCAGTTCTTC. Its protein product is CATSDSRRGPYNEQFF.

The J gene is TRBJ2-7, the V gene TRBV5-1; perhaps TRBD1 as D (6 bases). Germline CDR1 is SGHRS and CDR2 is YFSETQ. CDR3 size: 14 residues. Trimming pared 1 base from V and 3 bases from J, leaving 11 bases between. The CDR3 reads CASSLSDSIYEQYF. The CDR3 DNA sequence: TGCGCCAGCAGCTTGTCGGACAGCATCTACGAGCAGTACTTC. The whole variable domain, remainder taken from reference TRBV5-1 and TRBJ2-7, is KAGVTQTPRYLIKTRGQQVTLSCSPISGHRSVSWYQQTPGQGLQFLFEYFSETQRNKGNFPGRFSGRQFSNSRSEMNVSTLELGDSALYLCASSLSDSIYEQYFGPGTRLTVT.

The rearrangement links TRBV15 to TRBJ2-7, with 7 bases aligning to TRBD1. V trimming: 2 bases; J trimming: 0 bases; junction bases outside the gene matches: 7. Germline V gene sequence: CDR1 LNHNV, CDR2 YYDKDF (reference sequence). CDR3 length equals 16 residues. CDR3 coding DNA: TGTGCCACCAGCAGATTCGGACAGGCCAACTCCTACGAGCAGTACTTC. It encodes CATSRFGQANSYEQYF.

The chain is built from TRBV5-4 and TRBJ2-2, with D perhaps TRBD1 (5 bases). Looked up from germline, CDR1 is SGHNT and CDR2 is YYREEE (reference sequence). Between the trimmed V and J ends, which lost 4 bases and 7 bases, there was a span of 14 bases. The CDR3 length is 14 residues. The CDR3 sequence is CASSMPQGNGELFF. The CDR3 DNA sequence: TGTGCCAGCAGCATGCCGCAGGGTAACGGGGAGCTGTTTTTT.

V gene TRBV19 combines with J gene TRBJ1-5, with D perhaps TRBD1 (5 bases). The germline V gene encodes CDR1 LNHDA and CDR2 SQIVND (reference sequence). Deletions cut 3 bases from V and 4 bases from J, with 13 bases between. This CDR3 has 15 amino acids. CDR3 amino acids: CASSIAGGRNQPQHF. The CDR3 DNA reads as TGTGCCAGTAGTATCGCTGGGGGGAGGAATCAGCCCCAGCATTTT.

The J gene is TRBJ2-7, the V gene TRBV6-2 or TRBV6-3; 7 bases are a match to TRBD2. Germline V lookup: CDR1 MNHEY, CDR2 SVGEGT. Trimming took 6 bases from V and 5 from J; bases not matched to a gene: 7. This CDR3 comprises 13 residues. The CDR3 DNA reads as TGTGCCAGCAGCGACGGGGGAGGGGACGAGCAGTACTTC. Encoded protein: CASSDGGGDEQYF.

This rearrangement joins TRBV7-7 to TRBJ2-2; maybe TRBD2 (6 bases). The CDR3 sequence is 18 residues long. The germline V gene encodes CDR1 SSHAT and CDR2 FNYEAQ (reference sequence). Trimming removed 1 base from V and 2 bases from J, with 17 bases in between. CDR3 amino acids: CASSLVPPMGGNTGELFF. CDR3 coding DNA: TGTGCCAGCAGCTTAGTCCCTCCTATGGGAGGAAACACCGGGGAGCTGTTTTTT.

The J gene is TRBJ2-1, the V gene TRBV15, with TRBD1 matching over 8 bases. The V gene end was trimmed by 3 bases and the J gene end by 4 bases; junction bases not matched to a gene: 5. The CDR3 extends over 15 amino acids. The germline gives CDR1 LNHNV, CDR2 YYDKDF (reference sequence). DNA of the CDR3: TGTGCCACCAGCAGGGAAAGGACAGGGTACAATGAGCAGTTCTTC. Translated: CATSRERTGYNEQFF.

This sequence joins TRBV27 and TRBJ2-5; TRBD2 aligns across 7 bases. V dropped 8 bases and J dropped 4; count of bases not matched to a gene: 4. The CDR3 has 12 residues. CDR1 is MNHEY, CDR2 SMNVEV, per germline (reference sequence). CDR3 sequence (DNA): TGTGCCAGCGGATGGACTAGAGAGACCCAGTACTTC. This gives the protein CASGWTRETQYF.

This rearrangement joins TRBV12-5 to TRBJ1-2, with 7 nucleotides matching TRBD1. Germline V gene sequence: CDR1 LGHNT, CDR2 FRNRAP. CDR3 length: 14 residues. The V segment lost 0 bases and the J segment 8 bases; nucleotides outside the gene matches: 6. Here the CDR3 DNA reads TGTGCTAGTGGTTTGGTAGGGACAGCTTTGGGCTACACCTTC. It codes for CASGLVGTALGYTF.

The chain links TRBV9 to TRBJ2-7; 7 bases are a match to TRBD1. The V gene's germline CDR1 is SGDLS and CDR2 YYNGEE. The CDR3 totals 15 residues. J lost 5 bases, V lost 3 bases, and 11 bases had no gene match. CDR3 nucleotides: TGTGCCAGCAGCGAATCGAGGGGGCCCCGGGACGAGCAGTACTTC. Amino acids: CASSESRGPRDEQYF.

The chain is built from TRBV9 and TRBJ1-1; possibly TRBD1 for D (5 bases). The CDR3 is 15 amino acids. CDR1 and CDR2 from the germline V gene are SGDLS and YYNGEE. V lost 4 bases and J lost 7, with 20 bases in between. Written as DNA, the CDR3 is TGTGCCAGCAGCAAACTGACAGACCTAGTCGGTGAAGCTTTCTTT. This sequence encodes CASSKLTDLVGEAFF.

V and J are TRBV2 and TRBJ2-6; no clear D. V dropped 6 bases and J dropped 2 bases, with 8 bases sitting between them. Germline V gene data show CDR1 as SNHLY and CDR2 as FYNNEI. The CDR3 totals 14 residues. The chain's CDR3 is CASRTSPGANVLTF. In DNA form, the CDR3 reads TGTGCCAGCAGGACAAGCCCTGGGGCCAACGTCCTGACTTTC.

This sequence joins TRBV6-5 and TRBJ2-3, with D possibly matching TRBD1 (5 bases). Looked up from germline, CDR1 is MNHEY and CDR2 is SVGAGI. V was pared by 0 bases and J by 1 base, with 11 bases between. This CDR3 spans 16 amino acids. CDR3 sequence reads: CASSYSTARGTDTQYF. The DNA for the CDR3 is TGTGCCAGCAGTTACTCGACAGCACGCGGCACAGATACGCAGTATTTT.

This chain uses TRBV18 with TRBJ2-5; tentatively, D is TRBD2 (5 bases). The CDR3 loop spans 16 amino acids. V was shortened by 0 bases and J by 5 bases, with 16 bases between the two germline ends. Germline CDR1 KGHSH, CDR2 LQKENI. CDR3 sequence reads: CASSPPQSAPGETQYF. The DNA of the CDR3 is TGTGCCAGCTCACCACCGCAGTCAGCGCCGGGGGAGACCCAGTACTTC.

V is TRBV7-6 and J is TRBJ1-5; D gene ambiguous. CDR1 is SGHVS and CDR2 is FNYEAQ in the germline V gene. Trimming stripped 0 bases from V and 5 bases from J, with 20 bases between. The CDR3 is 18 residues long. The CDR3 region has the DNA TGTGCCAGCAGCTTAGCGGGTTCGCGAGGAGAAGTAGATCAGCCCCAGCATTTT. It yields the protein CASSLAGSRGEVDQPQHF. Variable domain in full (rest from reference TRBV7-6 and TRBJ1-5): GAGVSQSPRYKVTKRGQDVALRCDPISGHVSLYWYRQALGQGPEFLTYFNYEAQQDKSGLPNDRFSAERPEGSISTLTIQRTEQRDSAMYRCASSLAGSRGEVDQPQHFGDGTRLSIL.

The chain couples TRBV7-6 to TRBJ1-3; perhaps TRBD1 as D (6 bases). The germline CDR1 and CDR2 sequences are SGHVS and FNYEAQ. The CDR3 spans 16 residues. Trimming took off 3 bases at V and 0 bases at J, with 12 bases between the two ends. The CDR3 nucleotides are TGTGCCAGCAGCTTCTCAGGGGTTAGCTCTGGAAACACCATATATTTT. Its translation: CASSFSGVSSGNTIYF.

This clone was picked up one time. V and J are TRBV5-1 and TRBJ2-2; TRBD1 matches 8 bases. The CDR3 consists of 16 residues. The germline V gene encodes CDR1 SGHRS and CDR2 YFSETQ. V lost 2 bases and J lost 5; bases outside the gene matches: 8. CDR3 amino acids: CASSFRRGQGTGELFF. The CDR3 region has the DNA TGCGCCAGCAGCTTTCGACGAGGACAGGGAACCGGGGAGCTGTTTTTT.

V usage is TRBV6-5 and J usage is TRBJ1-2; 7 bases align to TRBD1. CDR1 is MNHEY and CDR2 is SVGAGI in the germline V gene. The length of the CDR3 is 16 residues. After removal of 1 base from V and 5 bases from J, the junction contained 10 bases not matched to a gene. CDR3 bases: TGTGCCAGCAGTTACTTTACAGGGGCTGGTCGATATGGCTACACCTTC. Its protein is CASSYFTGAGRYGYTF.